The clone carrying this TCR beta chain was found many times. A single record per CDR3 protein comes from TCRdb applying MiXCR to the reads. Of around 630,000 distinct CDR3 sequences listed, approximately 24% were seen once; the top ten hold 8%. Per germline, CDR1 SGHVS and CDR2 FQNEAQ. This CDR3 has 15 residues. Trimming left V 10 bases short and J 3 bases short, with 19 bases between. These data originate in a study of T cell repertoires in cytomegalovirus infection. Study-wide context: Evidence of both CMV infection and a matching HLA type came from public TCR beta signatures.

The chain couples TRBV7-8 to TRBJ2-1; no clear D gene. The sequence came from a human donor in good health (CMV status not recorded). Some clones in this sample may be carry-over from other donors' samples. Sequencing was carried out using CD8+ T cells from PBMCs. CDR3 DNA: TGTGCCATTCAACCCTCGGCGACCCGCTACAATGAGCAGTTCTTC. Translated: CAIQPSATRYNEQFF.